A single sample is the source of the 21 T cell receptor beta chains below, sequenced in a study of control samples from healthy donors and cancer patients. TCRdb's copy holds only in-frame clones and misses some; the assay was immunoSEQ multiplex PCR. Among 150,000 or so clones listed, roughly nine tenths were seen once. The specimen sequenced was blood. The receptors come from a woman younger than 45 in good health.

The CDR3 region is CASRAPGTANTEAFF. The CDR3 nucleotides read TGTGCCAGCAGGGCACCCGGGACAGCAAACACTGAAGCTTTCTTT. The V call is TRBV6-5, the J call TRBJ1-1; the match to TRBD1 covers 7 bases. Losses at the gene ends were 6 bases for V and 2 bases for J; bases not matched to a gene: 9. CDR3 length equals 15 residues. Germline V gene sequence: CDR1 MNHEY, CDR2 SVGAGI.

CDR3 protein: CASSPTGDAYEQYF. In nucleotides, the CDR3 is TGCGCCAGCAGCCCGACAGGGGACGCCTACGAGCAGTACTTC. The chain is built from TRBV5-1 and TRBJ2-7; 8 bases map to TRBD1. The CDR3 consists of 14 residues. J was trimmed by 2 bases and V by 4 bases; bases with no gene match: 5. CDR1 SGHRS and CDR2 YFSETQ come from the germline V gene.

This chain connects TRBV24-1 to TRBJ2-1; tentatively, D is TRBD1 (6 bases). Trimming stripped 7 bases from V and 5 bases from J, with 17 bases between. Germline CDR1 reads KGHDR; CDR2 reads SFDVKD. The CDR3 is 15 residues long. CDR3 loop: CATSRTDKNNNEQFF. The CDR3 region has the DNA TGTGCCACCAGCCGGACAGACAAGAACAACAATGAGCAGTTCTTC.

The rearrangement uses TRBV28 and TRBJ2-7; a weak D match, TRBD1 (7 bases). Trimming left V 5 bases short and J 2 bases short, with 19 bases between. From germline, CDR1 is MDHEN and CDR2 SYDVKM. The CDR3 is made up of 16 amino acids. This chain's CDR3 is CASSPTGSGGTYEQYF. In DNA form, the CDR3 reads TGTGCCAGCAGTCCTACGGGGTCAGGGGGGACCTACGAGCAGTACTTC.

The chain couples TRBV5-1 to TRBJ2-6; D unresolved. Trimming left V 0 bases short and J 2 bases short, with 12 bases between. The CDR3 extends over 17 amino acids. Germline CDR1 SGHRS, CDR2 YFSETQ. The CDR3 region is CASSLARYSTGANVLTF. The CDR3 bases are TGCGCCAGCAGCTTGGCCAGGTACTCCACTGGGGCCAACGTCCTGACTTTC.

This clone was observed a few times. The chain links TRBV4-2 to TRBJ1-5, with a weak D call TRBD1 (5 bases). The CDR3 spans 15 residues. Germline V gene data show CDR1 as LGHNA and CDR2 as YNFKEQ. V was trimmed by 0 bases and J by 1 base, leaving 7 bases between them. The CDR3 reads CASSQDRVSNQPQHF. The CDR3 DNA is TGTGCCAGCAGCCAAGACAGGGTAAGCAATCAGCCCCAGCATTTT.

This CDR3 reads CASSQLGLNTEAFF. CDR3 nucleotides: TGCGCCAGCAGCCAACTGGGGCTGAACACTGAAGCTTTCTTT. The chain joins TRBV4-1 to TRBJ1-1, with D possibly TRBD1 on 5 matching bases. Trimming left V 2 bases short and J 0 bases short, with 7 bases between. The CDR3 sequence is 14 residues long. Germline-derived CDR1 and CDR2 are MGHRA and YSYEKL.

This chain joins TRBV9 and TRBJ1-6; 8 bases agree with TRBD1. The CDR3 length is 14 residues. The ends lost 3 bases at V and 7 bases at J; junction bases unmatched: 3. Germline values: CDR1 SGDLS, CDR2 YYNGEE. The CDR3 loop is CASSDRGGNSPLHF. CDR3 nucleotide sequence: TGTGCCAGCAGCGACAGGGGGGGGAATTCACCCCTCCACTTT.

The chain is built from TRBV7-2 and TRBJ1-2, with a possible D match to TRBD1 (6 bases). The V end lost 6 bases, the J end lost 8 bases, and 13 bases lay between the germline ends. Per germline, CDR1 SGHTA and CDR2 FQGNSA. The CDR3 consists of 12 residues. CDR3 in DNA: TGTGCCAGCAGGTCTACAGGGTCCGGCTACACCTTC. It yields the protein CASRSTGSGYTF.

A single count supports this clone. V is TRBV4-2 and J is TRBJ2-3, with D unclear. In germline, CDR1 is LGHNA, CDR2 YNFKEQ. Trimming removed 0 bases at V and 6 bases at J, with 16 bases between. The CDR3 is made up of 16 amino acids. DNA for the CDR3: TGTGCCAGCAGCCAAGATCCGGGTAGTCTCTCTGATACGCAGTATTTT. It specifies CASSQDPGSLSDTQYF.

This chain connects TRBV27 to TRBJ1-6; no clear D. The germline gives CDR1 MNHEY, CDR2 SMNVEV (reference sequence). CDR3 length equals 14 residues. Trimming removed 5 bases from V and 5 bases from J, with 10 bases in between. CDR3 region: CASSKGSNNSPLHF. Here the CDR3 DNA reads TGTGCCAGCAGTAAAGGGTCAAATAATTCACCCCTCCACTTT.

Comments on this clone: The limits of the CDR3 on the DNA are not certain, so only TCRdb's listed CDR3 is given. This chain joins TRBV21-1 and TRBJ2-3; TRBD1 is the table's D call, not checked against the DNA. TRBV21-1 is labeled a pseudogene. The CDR3 is 19 residues long, counting both termini. This CDR3 reads CAHMVSTDTQYFGTDTQYF.

V and J are TRBV5-1 and TRBJ1-1; D might be TRBD1 (5 bases). Germline assignment: CDR1 SGHRS and CDR2 YFSETQ. The CDR3 length is 14 residues. V dropped 1 base and J dropped 5 bases, with 12 bases sitting between them. The CDR3 bases are TGCGCCAGCAGCTTGTTGGGGGGTTGGACTGAAGCTTTCTTT. As protein: CASSLLGGWTEAFF.

V gene TRBV4-3 combines with J gene TRBJ1-2, with D possibly TRBD1 on 5 matching bases. Per the germline V gene, CDR1 is LGHNA and CDR2 is YSLEER. This CDR3 comprises 18 residues. Trimming took off 2 bases at V and 4 bases at J, with 23 bases between the two ends. The CDR3 coding sequence is TGCGCCAGCAGCCAAACGGTTGGACAAGAGCGTCTTGGCTATGGCTACACCTTC. It encodes CASSQTVGQERLGYGYTF.

The genes are TRBV5-4 and TRBJ2-7; D is possibly TRBD1 or TRBD2 (6 bases each). Per the germline V gene, CDR1 is SGHNT and CDR2 is YYREEE (reference sequence). Trimming pared 0 bases from V and 4 bases from J, leaving 14 bases between. The CDR3 has 15 amino acids. CDR3 sequence: CASSLGGREGYEQYF. The CDR3 nucleotides read TGTGCCAGCAGCTTGGGGGGGCGGGAAGGGTACGAGCAGTACTTC.

This sequence joins TRBV24-1 and TRBJ1-5, with 8 bases that match TRBD1. The germline gives CDR1 KGHDR, CDR2 SFDVKD. CDR3 length: 16 amino acids. Trimming took 4 bases from V and 1 from J; bases not matched to a gene: 5. CDR3 sequence: CATSDPRTGSNQPQHF. In DNA form, the CDR3 reads TGTGCCACCAGTGACCCAAGGACAGGGAGCAATCAGCCCCAGCATTTT.

The chain carries TRBV6-6 and TRBJ2-7; D unclear. The CDR3 loop spans 14 amino acids. Deletions cut 4 bases from V and 5 bases from J, with 15 bases between. Germline V lookup: CDR1 MNHNY, CDR2 SVGAGI (reference sequence). The CDR3 nucleotides read TGTGCCAGCAGTTTAGGGTCTTTAGGGAACGAGCAGTACTTC. Residues: CASSLGSLGNEQYF.

J is TRBJ1-5 and V is TRBV6-4, with no clear D. CDR1 is MRHNA and CDR2 is SNTAGT in the germline V gene. The CDR3 covers 13 residues. The ends were cut back, 6 bases at V and 3 bases at J, with 9 bases in the middle. The DNA of the CDR3 is TGTGCCAGCAGCTCAAGGTCCAATCAGCCCCAGCATTTT. This translates into CASSSRSNQPQHF.

The V and J genes are TRBV9 and TRBJ2-7, with D perhaps matching TRBD1 or TRBD2 (7 bases each). Trimming removed 4 bases from V and 1 base from J, with 15 bases in between. Looked up from germline, CDR1 is SGDLS and CDR2 is YYNGEE. The CDR3 loop spans 15 amino acids. For the CDR3, the DNA is TGTGCCAGCAGCCCAGGGGGGGGGCTGTCCTACGAGCAGTACTTC. It codes for CASSPGGGLSYEQYF.

This sequence joins TRBV3-1 (or the pseudogene TRBV3-2) and TRBJ2-1; the D call may be TRBD1 or TRBD2 (5 bases each). Trimming left V 4 bases short and J 9 bases short, with 19 bases between. The CDR3 has 15 amino acids. Germline values: CDR1 LGHDT, CDR2 YNNKEL (reference sequence). CDR3 amino acids: CASSPTGTSGTEQFF. The CDR3, as DNA: TGTGCCAGCAGCCCAACCGGGACGTCTGGGACTGAGCAGTTCTTC.

The rearrangement uses TRBV28 and TRBJ1-5, with 7 bases matching TRBD1. Germline assignment: CDR1 MDHEN and CDR2 SYDVKM. The V segment lost 2 bases and the J segment 4 bases; nucleotides outside the gene matches: 5. CDR3 length equals 15 residues. The CDR3 spells CASSLPDRLNQPQHF. The CDR3, as DNA: TGTGCCAGCAGTTTACCGGACAGGTTGAATCAGCCCCAGCATTTT.